Below, one T cell receptor beta chain is given with its context. Its antigen target is currently unknown. Base qualities are missing; no much larger clone stands one base away. In light of the paper, this sample's time point label describes: baseline before first vaccination. Samples from vaccinated people were obtained from the UK trials COV001 and COV002, which included a single-blind randomized controlled phase 2/3 trial of AZD1222 (ChAdOx1 nCoV-19) in healthy adults. For TCRbeta chain sequencing, PBMC samples from trial participants were taken at day 0 and at day 28 after the second dose. The CDR3 regions of human TCRbeta chains were analyzed by immunosequencing. In the paper's pipeline: Repertoire TCRs were checked for matches against a reference library of SARS-CoV-2-specific TCRs that had been generated using the MIRA antigen-specificity platform. Breadth was defined as the fraction of unique TCRs that were SARS-CoV-2-associated, and depth was defined as the fraction of total T cells that were SARS-CoV-2-associated. Using the MIRA data, each spike-specific TCR was assigned both to the spike region to which the TCR was reactive and to a CD4 or CD8 class. Log10-transformed breadth and depth values were compared by one-way ANOVA with Sidak's multiple comparisons tests. TCRdb limited this immuneACCESS table to in-frame rearrangements with V and J called. A share of clones is missing; checked studies link under half to unresolved V genes, and the rest is unexplained. V, J and clone size are taken as reported in that table, and D and trimming were inferred from the DNA itself. This sample has 85,000 to 100,000 clones in its table, and about 72% of those were observed once. Together, the top ten hold about 21% of the sample.

This specimen comes from a study of T cell responses to AZD1222 COVID-19 vaccine (dated by TCRdb to the early 2020s). With regard to the full study: AZD1222 recipients whose second dose came at about 4 weeks and those whose second dose came at about 12 weeks were combined into one group, since spike-specific TCR depth and breadth did not differ between the two schedules. TCR sequencing was performed for fewer than 250 trial participants, of whom some 200 were given two doses of AZD1222 and 26 were given two doses of MenACWY control vaccine. Trial participants were enrolled by age into 18-55, 56-69 and 70-plus year subgroups, with roughly 160, 29 and 62 TCR-sequenced participants respectively. General study outcomes and caveats: Most participants were white British and females outnumbered males, and the authors suggested that clonal diversity may have been underestimated. The vaccine-associated CD4 TCRs covered the entire spike protein, and the dominant responses fell in regions 160-218 and 743-854. Reportedly, almost half of the unique spike-specific TCRs recognized epitopes lying outside the regions that are mutated in the B.1.351 and B.1.1.7 variants. In the small 56-69-year group, the increase in depth fell short of significance, most likely because of low power. A significant rise in spike-specific TCR breadth and depth was observed after two AZD1222 doses relative to day 0 and relative to MenACWY recipients. Because no day 14 peak-response samples were available, the repertoires could be characterized only after the peak T cell response. Conclusions about previously exposed vaccinees were limited because only 5 or 6 AZD1222 recipients were SARS-CoV-2 seropositive at baseline.

The TCR comes from an adult in good health. The sequencing here drew on peripheral blood, taken on day 0 of AZD1222 vaccination.

The CDR3 protein is CASSQEIRGGDYEQYF. Read as DNA, the sequence is TGCGCCAGCAGCCAAGAAATCCGCGGGGGGGACTACGAGCAGTACTTC. The sequence links TRBV4-3 to TRBJ2-7; the central 9 bases match TRBD2. Germline trimming amounts to 0 bases on V and 3 bases on J, with 6 as the count of junction bases outside the gene matches. Its CDR3 holds 16 amino acids, cysteine through phenylalanine. The DNA shown is the 48-base CDR3, in frame from base 1. CDR1 and CDR2 are drawn from the germline V gene: LGHNA, YSLEER.